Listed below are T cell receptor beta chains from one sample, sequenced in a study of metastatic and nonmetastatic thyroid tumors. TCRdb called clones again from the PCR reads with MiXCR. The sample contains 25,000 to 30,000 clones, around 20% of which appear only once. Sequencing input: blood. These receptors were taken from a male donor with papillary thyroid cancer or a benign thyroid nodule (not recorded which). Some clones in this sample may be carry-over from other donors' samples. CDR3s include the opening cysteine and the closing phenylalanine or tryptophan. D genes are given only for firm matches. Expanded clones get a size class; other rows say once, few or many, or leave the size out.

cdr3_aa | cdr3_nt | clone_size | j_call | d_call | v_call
CASSQEGVLRSGANVLTF | TGCGCCAGCAGCCAAGAAGGAGTACTACGCTCTGGGGCCAACGTCCTGACTTTC | many | TRBJ2-6 | - | TRBV4-3
CASSLVTSGGGDKKYF | TGTGCCAGCAGCCTAGTCACTAGCGGGGGGGGAGATAAGAAGTATTTT | - | TRBJ2-3 | TRBD2 | TRBV4-2
CASSSQGDTEAFF | TGTGCCAGCAGCTCGCAAGGGGACACTGAAGCTTTCTTT | many | TRBJ1-1 | - | TRBV5-4
CATSREVAGGAYNEQFF | TGTGCCACCAGCAGAGAGGTAGCGGGGGGTGCGTACAATGAGCAGTTCTTC | few | TRBJ2-1 | TRBD2 | TRBV15
CASSAGAPNEKLFF | TGCGCCAGCAGCGCAGGGGCTCCTAATGAAAAACTGTTTTTT | many | TRBJ1-4 | - | TRBV5-1
CASSYSKGYEQYF | TGTGCCAGCAGTTACTCGAAGGGGTACGAGCAGTACTTC | many | TRBJ2-7 | - | TRBV6-2/TRBV6-3
CASSLRGGHNQPQHF | TGTGCCAGCAGCTTGAGAGGGGGCCATAATCAGCCCCAGCATTTT | many | TRBJ1-5 | TRBD1 | TRBV7-4
CASSLGRGSYEQYF | TGTGCCAGCAGTTTAGGCAGGGGCTCCTACGAGCAGTACTTC | - | TRBJ2-7 | - | TRBV27
CASSLDLWRGIGDEQYF | - | - | TRBJ2-7 | - | TRBV11-2
CASSQDVRGRTYNEQFF | TGTGCCAGCAGCCAAGATGTCCGCGGGAGGACTTACAATGAGCAGTTCTTC | - | TRBJ2-1 | TRBD2 | TRBV4-2
CASSLWREAEAFF | TGCGCCAGCAGCTTGTGGCGTGAGGCTGAAGCTTTCTTT | - | TRBJ1-1 | - | TRBV5-1
CATTPKEEWSYEQYF | TGTGCCACCACCCCTAAGGAGGAATGGTCCTACGAGCAGTACTTC | many | TRBJ2-7 | - | TRBV19
CASSFTSGTDFFAGGYTF | TGTGCCAGCAGCTTCACCTCCGGGACAGACTTCTTCGCGGGGGGCTACACCTTC | many | TRBJ1-2 | TRBD1 | TRBV7-9
CASSVDRSRGYTF | TGTGCCAGCAGCGTAGACAGGAGCCGAGGCTACACCTTC | - | TRBJ1-2 | - | TRBV11-2
CASSLGGTANTEAFF | TGTGCCAGCAGCTTAGGGGGGACAGCCAACACTGAAGCTTTCTTT | many | TRBJ1-1 | TRBD1 | TRBV7-9
CSFQQDSGNTRYF | TGCAGTTTTCAACAGGACTCTGGAAACACCAGATATTTT | - | TRBJ1-3 | - | TRBV20-1
CAISETTTGPDTQYF | TGTGCCATCAGTGAGACGACAACAGGGCCAGATACGCAGTATTTT | many | TRBJ2-3 | - | TRBV10-3
CASRLWGYSGRRNSQYF | TGTGCCAGCAGGTTGTGGGGGTATAGCGGGAGGCGAAATTCGCAGTATTTT | - | TRBJ2-3 | TRBD2 | TRBV28
CVSSTVGQITGELFF | TGTGTCAGCAGTACCGTCGGGCAAATCACCGGGGAGCTGTTTTTT | few | TRBJ2-2 | - | TRBV6-1
CASSYSGAGIVDQFF | TGTGCCAGCAGTTACTCAGGGGCAGGGATCGTTGATCAGTTCTTC | - | TRBJ2-1 | - | TRBV6-5
CASSSRTGNTEAFF | TGTGCCAGCAGCTCCCGGACAGGGAACACTGAAGCTTTCTTT | many | TRBJ1-1 | TRBD1 | TRBV7-6
CDRSLLRRDGFTF | TGTGACCGCAGCTTACTACGAAGAGATGGCTTCACCTTC | - | TRBJ1-2 | - | TRBV11-3